The clone carrying this T cell receptor beta chain was counted ten times or more. This sample was included in a study of T-cell reconstitution after alpha-beta-depleted transplantation in children. During its preparation, the TCRbeta library received unique molecular identifiers. A single record per CDR3 protein comes from TCRdb applying MiXCR to the PCR reads. Found here are under 350,000 distinct CDR3 sequences, roughly 9.5% of them singletons; the top ten hold over 9%. Trimming removed 6 bases from V and 0 bases from J, with 6 bases in between. The CDR3 runs 13 residues. J is TRBJ1-3 and V is TRBV12-3 or TRBV12-4, with D unresolved. Sequences were derived from PBMCs from the stem cell graft donor, sampled from the stem cell graft. The sequence derives from a human donor who donated a stem cell graft to a child with SCID. The CDR3 loop reads CASRAYSGNTIYF. The CDR3 bases are TGTGCCAGCAGGGCGTACTCTGGAAACACCATATATTTT.